This TCR beta chain was identified during a study of blood T cell repertoires in COVID-19. The V end was cut by 6 bases, the J end by 0 bases, with 9 bases between. The CDR3 length is 14 residues. Per germline, CDR1 MNHEY and CDR2 SVGAGI. Sequenced by immunoSEQ multiplex PCR; TCRdb stores in-frame clones only, minus some. The sample carries about 100,000 clones, 70% to 90% recorded once. Sequenced input: peripheral blood. This receptor was taken from a man older than 75 with acute or convalescent COVID-19. The V call is TRBV6-5, the J call TRBJ1-3; D is undetermined. CDR3 protein: CASRPLDSGNTIYF. The CDR3 coding sequence is TGTGCCAGCAGGCCTTTAGACTCTGGAAACACCATATATTTT.